What follows describes a single T cell receptor beta chain. This clonotype was found many times. The antigen it binds to is not known. No quality values exist for individual bases; no much larger clone is one base distant. The germline V gene sets CDR1 to MDHEN and CDR2 to SYDVKM. V is shortened by 3 bases, J by 7 bases, and the region joining them spans 16 bases. From the cysteine up to the phenylalanine, the CDR3 has a length of 14 residues. Only CDR3 DNA is held: 42 bases, read in frame from base 1. The sample originates from a study of T cells in Graves' hyperthyroidism and ophthalmopathy (dated by TCRdb to the late 2010s). As for the study more broadly: Peripheral blood was sampled at the time of initial diagnosis, prior to any treatment. A discovery cohort of about 95 patients, approximately 45 with Graves' ophthalmopathy and about 58 with stable Graves' hyperthyroidism, was used to find distinguishing TCR V-J signatures. Prospective prediction of ophthalmopathy was tested in an independent validation cohort consisting of 18 to 20 hyperthyroidism patients and more than 15 patients who later progressed to ophthalmopathy. The 80 to 100 discovery patients were randomly divided into training and test sets at a 7:3 ratio. The study also compared thyroid tissue and blood T-cell repertoires from five or six Graves' hyperthyroidism patients. After sampling, hyperthyroidism patients received methimazole starting at 30 mg daily, and ophthalmopathy patients received high-dose intravenous methylprednisolone. The paper reports TCR Vbeta CDR3 sequencing of some 140 peripheral blood samples: approximately 43 ophthalmopathy, roughly 74 hyperthyroidism and around 17 progressor patients. General study outcomes and caveats: Most expanded thyroid clonotypes (frequency above 0.001) were also detected in blood, suggesting blood repertoires may reflect thyroid immune responses. A 13 V-J signature model separated ophthalmopathy from stable hyperthyroidism, with 87.88% sensitivity and just under 84% specificity in cross-validation and 80%/75% in testing. Sample size was not statistically predetermined, and investigators were not blinded to group allocation. In validation, the model predicted progression to ophthalmopathy a median of around 6.5 months before onset, with approximately 70% sensitivity and about 72% specificity.

Stable Graves' hyperthyroidism was defined as no progression to ophthalmopathy during 18 months of follow-up. Hyperthyroidism patients were aged 18 to 65 years and newly diagnosed, with disease duration of less than 2 months. Any patient with an uncontrolled infection, another autoimmune disease, pregnancy or lactation was excluded. Diagnoses were established on the basis of clinical symptoms, serum thyroxine and TRAb, thyroid ultrasound, and orbital computed tomography. PBMCs were separated from around 9.1 ml of fresh peripheral blood using Ficoll-Paque density gradient centrifugation. Trizol reagent was used to extract total RNA, and RNA quality was then checked on an Agilent 2100 Bioanalyzer. The TCR beta CDR3 regions were amplified from the RNA transcripts. A first-round RT-PCR of the TCR CDR3 used the HTBI primer set with the Qiagen OneStep RT-PCR kit. Libraries were constructed in a second round of multiplex PCR, after which size selection and purification were carried out. Sequencing of the libraries was done on an Illumina HiSeq2000 using paired-end 100 bp reads. From the authors' description of their analysis: Raw data were processed with SOAPnuke, discarding reads with adapters, uncalled bases, mean Phred below 15, or no exact constant-primer or identifier match. COPE v1.2.5 was used to merge the high-quality paired reads, and each unique nucleotide sequence was defined as a clonotype. MiTCR v1.1 was used to align clonotypes to the IMGT TRBV, TRBD and TRBJ reference segments. The analysis was restricted to V-J combinations with a frequency above 0.0001, which together covered 99.2% of the repertoires. The TCS score was defined as F50 (clonal expansion) divided by E x V (chaos), with BLOSUM62-based TCRdist calculated between CDR3 peptides within each V-J. Welch's t-statistics and random forest reduced around 550 V-J features to about 13, which were used in a naive Bayes classifier (R e1071). The public reads were quality trimmed at Q25 with fastp and then assembled into clones with MiXCR by TCRdb, keeping productive beta chains. A single entry per CDR3 protein holds the most common genes and DNA from its merged rows. These V and J calls originate from TCRdb's pipeline instead of the authors' own analysis. This sample has approximately 420,000 distinct CDR3 sequences in its table, and approximately 15% of those were observed once. The top ten clones comprise 5.3% of the sample.

The receptor comes from a woman younger than 30 with Graves' hyperthyroidism. Sequencing input: blood. This sequence uses TRBV28 and TRBJ2-7; tentative D gene TRBD1, with 6 bases matching. The encoded CDR3 is CASSFIGGPGEQYF. The DNA is TGTGCCAGCAGTTTTATTGGGGGCCCGGGGGAGCAGTACTTC.